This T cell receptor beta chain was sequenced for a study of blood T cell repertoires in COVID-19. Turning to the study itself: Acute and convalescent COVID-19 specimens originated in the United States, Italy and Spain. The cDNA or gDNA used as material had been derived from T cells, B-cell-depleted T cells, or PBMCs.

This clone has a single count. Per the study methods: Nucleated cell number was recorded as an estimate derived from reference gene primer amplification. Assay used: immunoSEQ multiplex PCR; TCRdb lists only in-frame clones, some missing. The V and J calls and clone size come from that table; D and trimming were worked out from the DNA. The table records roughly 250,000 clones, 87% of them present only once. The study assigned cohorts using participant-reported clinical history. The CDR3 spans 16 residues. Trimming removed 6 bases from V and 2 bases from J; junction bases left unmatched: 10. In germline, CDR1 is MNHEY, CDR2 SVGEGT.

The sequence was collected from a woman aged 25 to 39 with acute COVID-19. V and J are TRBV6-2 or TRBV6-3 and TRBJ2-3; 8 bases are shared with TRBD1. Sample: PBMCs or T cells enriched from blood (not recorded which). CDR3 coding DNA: TGTGCCAGCAGACCTCCGACAGGGGCATCCACAGATACGCAGTATTTT. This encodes CASRPPTGASTDTQYF.